The 10 T cell receptor beta chains below all came from one sample that was sequenced in a study of cytomegalovirus exposure and HLA in healthy donors. PCR amplification relied on 60 Vbeta primers (plus 13 Jbeta primers). Libraries were prepared by immunoSEQ multiplex PCR; TCRdb keeps only in-frame clonotypes and omits some of them. Of around 99,000 clones in the sample, roughly three quarters were seen once. Source material: PBMCs. These receptors originate from a young man in good health and CMV-seronegative.

The gene calls are TRBV2 and TRBJ2-5; D may be TRBD1 (5 bases). Germline CDR1 SNHLY, CDR2 FYNNEI. The length of the CDR3 is 12 residues. V gave up 8 bases and J gave up 2 bases, with 9 bases separating them. CDR3 DNA: TGTGCCAGCGGGGCTATACAAGAGACCCAGTACTTC. It encodes CASGAIQETQYF.

The chain uses TRBV6-1 and TRBJ2-1, with no clear D. Trimming took off 4 bases at V and 4 bases at J, with 5 bases between the two ends. Germline CDR1 reads MNHNS; CDR2 reads SASEGT. The CDR3 loop spans 12 amino acids. The CDR3 region is CASSVLYNEQFF. In nucleotides, the CDR3 is TGTGCCAGCAGTGTACTTTACAATGAGCAGTTCTTC.

The chain recombines TRBV9 with TRBJ2-2, with 8 bases that match TRBD2. The germline V gene encodes CDR1 SGDLS and CDR2 YYNGEE. This CDR3 spans 17 amino acids. Trimming at V came to 4 bases and at J to 5 bases, leaving 13 bases not matched to a gene. CDR3 region: CASSLRTSSSGTGELFF. DNA for the CDR3: TGTGCCAGCAGCCTCAGGACTAGCTCGTCTGGAACCGGGGAGCTGTTTTTT.

The chain employs TRBV28 and TRBJ2-1, with 11 bases identical to TRBD1. V lost 5 bases and J lost 6; bases outside the gene matches: 9. CDR1 is MDHEN, CDR2 SYDVKM, per germline. The CDR3 is 16 residues long. The CDR3 region has the DNA TGTGCCAGCAGTCCTCCGGGTGGGACAGGGGGCAATGAGCAGTTCTTC. Protein product: CASSPPGGTGGNEQFF.

This chain connects TRBV7-3 to TRBJ2-1; the match to TRBD2 covers 9 bases. From germline, CDR1 is SGHTA and CDR2 FQGTGA. The CDR3 runs 13 residues. With 3 bases clipped from V and 6 bases from J, the junction kept 0 bases outside the gene matches. CDR3 region: CASSLGLANEQFF. As DNA, the CDR3 is TGTGCCAGCAGCTTGGGACTAGCCAATGAGCAGTTCTTC.

The J gene is TRBJ2-7, the V gene TRBV10-1; 8 positions match TRBD1. The germline gives CDR1 WNHNN, CDR2 SYGVQD (reference sequence). This CDR3 is 16 amino acids long. V lost 6 bases and J lost 0; bases outside the gene matches: 10. The CDR3 region has the DNA TGCGCCAGCAGCGTCCTGGGACAGGACTACTCCTACGAGCAGTACTTC. This codes for CASSVLGQDYSYEQYF.

The V and J genes are TRBV14 and TRBJ2-5; 11 bases align to TRBD2. The CDR3 loop spans 15 amino acids. V was pared by 4 bases and J by 4 bases, with 5 bases of the junction left unmatched. Germline V gene lookup returns CDR1 SGHDN and CDR2 FVKESK. As DNA, the CDR3 is TGTGCCAGCAGCCCCTTACTAGCGGGGGCAGAGACCCAGTACTTC. The encoded protein is CASSPLLAGAETQYF.

The chain uses TRBV6-1 and TRBJ2-1; D might be TRBD1 (5 bases). V lost 7 bases and J lost 6, with 7 bases in between. The CDR3 covers 11 residues. CDR1 MNHNS and CDR2 SASEGT come from the germline V gene. The CDR3 spells CASTRVNEQFF. The CDR3 bases are TGTGCCAGCACCAGGGTCAATGAGCAGTTCTTC.

The V gene is TRBV28, the J gene TRBJ2-7; TRBD2 aligns across 9 bases. CDR3 length: 15 amino acids. J lost 1 base, V lost 3 bases, and 4 bases had no gene match. CDR1 and CDR2 (germline): MDHEN, SYDVKM. CDR3 in amino acids: CASSFRTSESYEQYF. The CDR3, as DNA: TGTGCCAGCAGTTTCCGGACTAGCGAGTCCTACGAGCAGTACTTC. Complete variable domain (other parts from reference TRBV28 and TRBJ2-7): DVKVTQSSRYLVKRTGEKVFLECVQDMDHENMFWYRQDPGLGLRLIYFSYDVKMKEKGDIPEGYSVSREKKERFSLILESASTNQTSMYLCASSFRTSESYEQYFGPGTRLTVT.

The chain joins TRBV10-3 to TRBJ2-3, with 15 nucleotides matching TRBD2. Trimming removed 10 bases from V and 5 bases from J; junction bases left unmatched: 10. Per germline, CDR1 ENHRY and CDR2 SYGVKD. The CDR3 sequence is 16 residues long. Here the CDR3 reads CATRTGLAGGQDTQYF. The CDR3 coding sequence is TGTGCCACCCGAACCGGACTAGCGGGGGGGCAAGATACGCAGTATTTT.